These T cell receptor beta chains were read from a single sample in a study of Tregs in tolerant kidney transplant recipients. Repertoires were generated with immunoSEQ multiplex PCR, while TCRdb's copy carries only in-frame clones and drops some. The sample yields 69,000 or so clones, 85% to 90% seen once. Sequenced material: CD4+ T cells from blood, taken before the transplant. The receptors come from a human donor who received a combined kidney and bone marrow transplant. Both conserved end residues are part of each CDR3. Each record gives: D gene, J gene, V gene, clone size, CDR3 protein, CDR3 DNA. The D gene is left open where the match is weak. Clone size is shown for a subset of rows, as once, few, many or a class of expanded clone.

>NA|TRBJ2-7|TRBV7-2|NA
CASSLGADTYEQYF
TGTGCCAGCAGCTTGGGGGCAGACACCTACGAGCAGTACTTC
>TRBD2|TRBJ2-7|TRBV7-9|NA
CASSPGASGSYEQYF
TGTGCCAGCAGCCCTGGGGCTAGCGGGAGTTACGAGCAGTACTTC
>NA|TRBJ2-1|TRBV12-1|NA
CGSVGEGRNEQFF
TGTGGGTCTGTGGGGGAGGGCCGGAATGAGCAGTTCTTC
>TRBD1|TRBJ2-7|TRBV9|NA
CASSVGRTGDGEQYF
TGTGCCAGCAGCGTAGGCCGGACAGGGGATGGCGAGCAGTACTTC
>NA|TRBJ2-6|TRBV5-5|NA
CASSFSMPSGANVLTF
TGTGCCAGCAGCTTTTCTATGCCCTCTGGGGCCAACGTCCTGACTTTC
>NA|TRBJ1-1|TRBV2|NA
CASSEQARNTEAFF
TGTGCCAGCAGTGAGCAGGCCAGGAACACTGAAGCTTTCTTT
>NA|TRBJ1-5|TRBV18|NA
CASSPTGLTNQPQHF
TGTGCCAGCTCACCGACGGGACTGACAAATCAGCCCCAGCATTTT
>TRBD2|TRBJ2-7|TRBV29-1|NA
CSVLGLADSYEQYF
TGCAGCGTCCTCGGACTAGCGGACTCCTACGAGCAGTACTTC
>TRBD2|TRBJ2-3|TRBV2|NA
CASSGTSGRADTQYF
TGTGCCAGCAGTGGGACTAGCGGGAGGGCAGATACGCAGTATTTT
>NA|TRBJ2-7|TRBV2|once
CAYGGGGPYEQYF
TGTGCCTACGGGGGCGGGGGCCCCTACGAGCAGTACTTC
>TRBD2|TRBJ2-3|TRBV6-5|NA
CASSYVLAGGLDTQYF
TGTGCCAGCAGTTACGTACTAGCGGGAGGGTTAGATACGCAGTATTTT
>NA|TRBJ2-2|TRBV5-1|NA
CASSPFTGSTGELFF
TGCGCCAGCAGTCCTTTTACAGGGAGCACCGGGGAGCTGTTTTTT
>TRBD2|TRBJ2-7|TRBV11-2|NA
CASSTYGGGTYEQYF
TGTGCCAGCAGCACTTACGGGGGGGGCACCTACGAGCAGTACTTC
>TRBD2|TRBJ2-1|TRBV28|NA
CASRTGLAGAGSYNEQFF
TGTGCCAGCAGAACCGGACTAGCGGGAGCCGGGTCTTACAATGAGCAGTTCTTC
>NA|TRBJ1-1|TRBV5-4|few
CASTTEPVGEAFF
TGTGCCAGCACTACGGAACCTGTGGGCGAAGCTTTCTTT
>TRBD1|TRBJ2-2|TRBV18|NA
CASSPDWDRGTGELFF
TGTGCCAGCTCACCCGACTGGGACAGGGGCACCGGGGAGCTGTTTTTT
>TRBD1|TRBJ2-7|TRBV28|NA
CASRSTGDGYEQYF
TGTGCCAGCAGATCGACAGGGGATGGTTACGAGCAGTACTTC
>NA|TRBJ2-3|TRBV5-6|NA
CASSLGSGRSTDTQYF
TGTGCCAGCAGCTTGGGGTCAGGGCGAAGCACAGATACGCAGTATTTT
>NA|TRBJ2-3|TRBV7-3|NA
CASSLIGDTSTDTQYF
TGTGCCAGCAGCTTAATCGGTGACACTAGCACAGATACGCAGTATTTT
>NA|TRBJ2-7|TRBV5-1|NA
CASSLSVGSYEQYF
TGCGCCAGCAGCTTGAGCGTCGGCTCCTACGAGCAGTACTTC
>TRBD1|TRBJ2-7|TRBV5-8|NA
CASSRGTGGFYEQYF
TGTGCCAGCAGCCGTGGGACAGGGGGTTTCTACGAGCAGTACTTC
>NA|TRBJ2-3|TRBV19|NA
CASSGDTDTQYF
TGTGCCAGTAGTGGAGACACAGATACGCAGTATTTT
>NA|TRBJ2-1|TRBV27|NA
CASKLAAGTYNEQFF
TGTGCCAGCAAGCTAGCTGCGGGAACCTACAATGAGCAGTTCTTC
>TRBD2|TRBJ2-7|TRBV2|NA
CAPAREPGLAGSSYEQYF
TGTGCCCCAGCGAGGGAACCCGGACTAGCGGGGAGCTCCTACGAGCAGTACTTC
>TRBD1|TRBJ2-5|TRBV13|once
CASSSQGRGYQETQYF
TGTGCCAGCAGCTCACAGGGGAGAGGGTACCAAGAGACCCAGTACTTC
>NA|TRBJ2-1|TRBV5-5|few
CASGGHKEYNEQFF
TGTGCCAGCGGGGGACACAAAGAGTACAATGAGCAGTTCTTC
>NA|TRBJ2-7|TRBV5-1|NA
CASSLDVGVSYEQYF
TGCGCCAGCAGCTTGGACGTGGGCGTGTCCTACGAGCAGTACTTC
>NA|TRBJ2-5|TRBV5-6|once
CASSLPQTQETQYF
TGTGCCAGCAGCTTGCCGCAGACTCAAGAGACCCAGTACTTC
>NA|TRBJ1-2|TRBV4-1|NA
CASSQPLTGYGYTF
TGCGCCAGCAGCCAACCCCTAACAGGGTATGGCTACACCTTC
>TRBD1|TRBJ2-5|TRBV7-8|few
CASSTQRGTGSRRGQETQYF
TGTGCCAGCAGCACCCAGAGAGGGACAGGTTCCCGGAGAGGTCAAGAGACCCAGTACTTC
>TRBD2|TRBJ2-1|TRBV10-1|NA
CASSMASGLGGEQFF
TGCGCCAGCTCCATGGCTAGCGGGCTGGGTGGTGAGCAGTTCTTC
>TRBD1|TRBJ2-7|TRBV30|NA
CAWGAGQASGKQYF
TGTGCCTGGGGGGCGGGACAGGCCTCGGGGAAGCAGTACTTC
>NA|TRBJ2-1|TRBV5-4|NA
CASSGSYEQFF
TGTGCCAGCAGCGGGAGCTATGAGCAGTTCTTC
>TRBD1|TRBJ1-5|TRBV28|NA
CASRKPGQTSNQPQHF
TGTGCCAGCCGCAAACCGGGACAGACTAGCAATCAGCCCCAGCATTTT
>NA|TRBJ1-4|TRBV2|NA
CASSEHRAATNEKLFF
TGTGCCAGCAGTGAACACAGGGCGGCAACTAATGAAAAACTGTTTTTT
>TRBD2|TRBJ2-1|TRBV11-2|NA
CASSLAGQKAGANNEQFF
TGTGCCAGCAGCTTAGCAGGCCAAAAAGCGGGAGCTAACAATGAGCAGTTCTTC
>NA|TRBJ2-5|TRBV6-6|NA
CASRRPGDFGTQYF
TGTGCCAGCAGGCGCCCGGGAGACTTCGGGACCCAGTACTTC
>NA|TRBJ2-1|TRBV7-9|NA
CASSIQGSGEQFF
TGTGCCAGCAGCATACAGGGCTCAGGGGAGCAGTTCTTC
>NA|TRBJ2-1|TRBV7-9|NA
CASPTKQEGEQFF
TGTGCGTCCCCAACCAAACAGGAGGGTGAGCAGTTCTTC
>NA|TRBJ2-7|TRBV5-1|NA
CASSYLGAGEQYF
TGCGCCAGCAGCTACCTGGGGGCCGGCGAGCAGTACTTC
>NA|TRBJ2-3|TRBV7-3|NA
CASSLGRADTQYF
TGTGCCAGCAGCTTAGGGAGAGCGGATACGCAGTATTTT
>NA|TRBJ2-3|TRBV27|NA
CASTLKGYDRTSTDTQYF
TGTGCCAGCACCCTAAAGGGATACGACAGAACTAGCACAGATACGCAGTATTTT